The rows below give T cell receptor beta chains drawn from one sample of a study of blood T cell repertoires in COVID-19. Here immunoSEQ multiplex PCR was the method, and the copy in TCRdb shows in-frame clones only, minus some. The table shows 100,000 to 120,000 clones, with over 65% occurring only once. Sequenced: peripheral blood. Source of these receptors: a woman in her 40s with acute or convalescent COVID-19. Both conserved end residues are part of each CDR3. The D gene is left open where the match is weak. Only some rows state a clone size, as once, few, many or a class for expanded clones.

TRBV18	once	TRBJ1-5	TRBD1	TGTGCCAGCTCACCACCCATGCAGGGGGGTAGCAATCAGCCCCAGCATTTT	CASSPPMQGGSNQPQHF
TRBV5-4	NA	TRBJ2-3	TRBD2	TGTGCCAGCAGAGGACCGGGACTAAACACAGATACGCAGTATTTT	CASRGPGLNTDTQYF
TRBV12-3/TRBV12-4	NA	TRBJ1-2	NA	TGTGCCAGCGGCATGTGGGGGGGAAATGGCTACACCTTC	CASGMWGGNGYTF
TRBV7-2	NA	TRBJ2-7	TRBD2	TGTGCCAGCAGCCCCGAGCGGGGGTGGTACGAGCAGTACTTC	CASSPERGWYEQYF
TRBV6-6	NA	TRBJ1-5	NA	TGTGCCAGCACCCCGGGGGGAGCCAATCAGCCCCAGCATTTT	CASTPGGANQPQHF
TRBV27	NA	TRBJ1-2	NA	TGTGCCAGCGAAGGCAGGGTAAACTATGGCTACACCTTC	CASEGRVNYGYTF
TRBV19	NA	TRBJ1-1	NA	TGTGCCAGCCTCAGGGGAAGGAACACTGAAGCTTTCTTT	CASLRGRNTEAFF
TRBV3-1/TRBV3-2	NA	TRBJ1-4	NA	TGTGCCAGCAGCCAACACGGTGAAAAACTGTTTTTT	CASSQHGEKLFF
TRBV7-9	NA	TRBJ1-2	NA	TGTGCCAGCAGCCCTGAGGCTAACTATGGCTACACCTTC	CASSPEANYGYTF
TRBV6-5	NA	TRBJ1-1	TRBD1	TGTGCCAGCAACAGGGGGGGACAGTACACTGAAGCTTTCTTT	CASNRGGQYTEAFF
TRBV24-1	NA	TRBJ1-1	NA	TGTGCCACCAACGGGACTGAAGCTTTCTTT	CATNGTEAFF
TRBV7-6	once	TRBJ2-5	TRBD1	TGTGCCAGCAGCTCCTCGGGACAGGCTCAAGAGACCCAGTACTTC	CASSSSGQAQETQYF
TRBV18	NA	TRBJ2-4	TRBD1	TGTGCCAGCTCTCTGGGGACAGGGGAAAACATTCAGTACTTC	CASSLGTGENIQYF
TRBV5-5	NA	TRBJ2-7	TRBD1	TGTGCCAGCAGCATCAGACAGGGGGTCTACGAGCAGTACTTC	CASSIRQGVYEQYF
TRBV5-4	NA	TRBJ1-2	TRBD1	TGTGCCAGCAGCTGGCCGGGACAGGGAAGCGGTGGCTACACCTTC	CASSWPGQGSGGYTF
TRBV6-5	NA	TRBJ2-7	TRBD2	TGTGCCGGTGGGGGGGTCGGCCTCTCCTACGAGCAGTACTTC	CAGGGVGLSYEQYF
TRBV5-1	once	TRBJ2-2	NA	TGCGCCAGCAGCTTGGACAAACCCTCAACCGGGGAGCTGTTTTTT	CASSLDKPSTGELFF
TRBV9	NA	TRBJ2-7	TRBD1	TGTGCCAGCAGCCCGGGACAGGGCTTGAACGAGCAGTACTTC	CASSPGQGLNEQYF
TRBV28	NA	TRBJ1-4	TRBD1	TGTGCCAGCAAGGGACAGGGCGCAACTAATGAAAAACTGTTTTTT	CASKGQGATNEKLFF
TRBV30	few	TRBJ2-7	NA	TGTGCCTGCGCACAGGGCTCCTACGAGCAGTACTTC	CACAQGSYEQYF
TRBV5-1	NA	TRBJ1-2	NA	TGCGCCAGCAGCTTGGACAGTTATGGCTACACCTTC	CASSLDSYGYTF
TRBV13	NA	TRBJ2-7	NA	TGTGCCAGCAGCTTGCTTACCGGGACTGGCAGCTTGGAGCAGTACTTC	CASSLLTGTGSLEQYF
TRBV9	NA	TRBJ2-1	TRBD1	TGTGCCAGCAGCCAATACCGGGACAGGGGGGACAATGAGCAGTTCTTC	CASSQYRDRGDNEQFF
TRBV2	NA	TRBJ2-4	TRBD1	TGTGCCAGCAGGTGGACAGGTTCCAAAAACATTCAGTACTTC	CASRWTGSKNIQYF
TRBV4-1	once	TRBJ2-5	TRBD1	TGCGCCAGCAGCCAAGACCCGGGACAGCAAGAGACCCAGTACTTC	CASSQDPGQQETQYF
TRBV6-5	NA	TRBJ2-2	NA	TGTGCCAGCAGCCCGCGGGGGCGGAACACCGGGGAGCTGTTTTTT	CASSPRGRNTGELFF
TRBV5-4	NA	TRBJ1-1	NA	TGTGCCAGCAGCTTGGCCCCGTTAGGGGCCACTGAAGCTTTCTTT	CASSLAPLGATEAFF
TRBV18	NA	TRBJ1-4	TRBD1	TGTGCCAGCTCACCTTCGACAGGGGGCAGTGAAAAACTGTTTTTT	CASSPSTGGSEKLFF
TRBV13	NA	TRBJ2-1	TRBD2	TGTGCCAGCAGCTTCCGGACTAGCGGGGGGTTCAATGAGCAGTTCTTC	CASSFRTSGGFNEQFF
TRBV6-5	NA	TRBJ2-1	NA	TGTGCCAGCAGCCGGGGGGCCCTCTACAATGAGCAGTTCTTC	CASSRGALYNEQFF
TRBV6-2/TRBV6-3	NA	TRBJ1-1	TRBD1	TGTGCCAGCAGTTACTCCCGGGACAGACTGAACACTGAAGCTTTCTTT	CASSYSRDRLNTEAFF
TRBV9	once	TRBJ1-2	TRBD1	TGTGCCAGCAGCGTAGGGGACAGGGGCTATGGCTACACCTTC	CASSVGDRGYGYTF
TRBV5-6	NA	TRBJ2-5	NA	TGTGCCAGCAGCTATGGAACCCTCTCGGGGGTGGGGGAGACCCAGTACTTC	CASSYGTLSGVGETQYF
TRBV7-2	once	TRBJ1-2	NA	TGTGCCAGCAGCTTATGGGGGGATTCTAACTATGGCTACACCTTC	CASSLWGDSNYGYTF
TRBV7-3	once	TRBJ2-1	TRBD2	TGTGCCAGCAGCGTATCGCGGGGGGCGGCAGTGAATGAGCAGTTCTTC	CASSVSRGAAVNEQFF
TRBV9	NA	TRBJ1-3	NA	TGTGCCAGCAGCGTAGGGCGGCAAGGAAACACCATATATTTT	CASSVGRQGNTIYF
TRBV5-6	NA	TRBJ2-2	NA	TGTGCCAGCAGCTTGCCGGCAGAACAGGCAACCGGGGAGCTGTTTTTT	CASSLPAEQATGELFF
TRBV6-6	once	TRBJ1-2	NA	TGTGCCAGCAGTTATACAGGCAACTATGGCTACACCTTC	CASSYTGNYGYTF
TRBV11-2	NA	TRBJ1-2	TRBD1	TGTGCCAGCAGCCGACAGGGGGGGCGGAACTATGGCTACACCTTC	CASSRQGGRNYGYTF
TRBV5-1	NA	TRBJ2-2	NA	TGCGCCAGCAGACCACCCACGGGGACCGGGGAGCTGTTTTTT	CASRPPTGTGELFF
TRBV7-2	NA	TRBJ1-2	TRBD1	TGTGCCAGCAGCACGGGACAGGGAACTGGCTACACCTTC	CASSTGQGTGYTF
TRBV7-3	NA	TRBJ1-1	NA	TGTGCCAGCAGACCCGGAGGTAGAACTGAAGCTTTCTTT	CASRPGGRTEAFF
TRBV7-8	NA	TRBJ1-2	NA	TGTGCCAGCAGCTCATCCCAGACACTCCTTAACTATGGCTACACCTTC	CASSSSQTLLNYGYTF
TRBV7-9	NA	TRBJ1-4	NA	TGTGCCAGCAGCTTCGCGGGGGTTAATGAAAAACTGTTTTTT	CASSFAGVNEKLFF
TRBV6-5	NA	TRBJ1-6	NA	TGTGCCAGCAGTTCAGTAACCTATAATTCACCCCTCCACTTT	CASSSVTYNSPLHF
TRBV5-4	NA	TRBJ1-1	NA	TGTGCCAGCGGCGGGAGGACTGAAGCTTTCTTT	CASGGRTEAFF
TRBV7-9	NA	TRBJ1-2	TRBD1	TGTGCCAGCAGCGCACGGGACAGGGGAGACTATGGCTACACCTTC	CASSARDRGDYGYTF
TRBV6-5	NA	TRBJ2-7	TRBD1	TGTGCCAGCAGTTCGTCCGGGACAGGGCCTTACGAGCAGTACTTC	CASSSSGTGPYEQYF
TRBV12-2	NA	TRBJ2-1	NA	TGTGCAAGTCGCTTACGGCGGCGTAAATACAATGAGCAGTTCTTC	CASRLRRRKYNEQFF
TRBV6-6	NA	TRBJ2-2	NA	TGTGCCAGCAGGGCAGGGTGGACCGGGGAGCTGTTTTTT	CASRAGWTGELFF
TRBV10-3	NA	TRBJ2-1	NA	TGTGCCATCAGCCTGGACAGAAACAATGAGCAGTTCTTC	CAISLDRNNEQFF
TRBV2	NA	TRBJ2-3	TRBD2	TGTGCCAGCAAAGCGGGGACAGATACGCAGTATTTT	CASKAGTDTQYF
TRBV7-2	NA	TRBJ1-5	TRBD1	TGTGCCAGCAGCCAGGGACAGGGCGTCAATCAGCCCCAGCATTTT	CASSQGQGVNQPQHF
TRBV7-2	NA	TRBJ2-1	TRBD2	TGTGCCAGCAGCTTCAACTGGGGGGGGGAGCAGTTCTTC	CASSFNWGGEQFF
TRBV18	NA	TRBJ1-2	TRBD1	TGTGCCAGCTCACCACGAGGGGGCCTGGACTATGGCTACACCTTC	CASSPRGGLDYGYTF
TRBV7-3	NA	TRBJ2-3	TRBD2	TGTGCCAGCAGCTTACTAGCGGGCACAGATACGCAGTATTTT	CASSLLAGTDTQYF
TRBV7-2	NA	TRBJ2-5	NA	TGTGCCAGCAGCTTAGTCTCGGGGGTTGAGACCCAGTACTTC	CASSLVSGVETQYF